The 5 T cell receptor beta chains in this list originate from one sample, sequenced in a study of cytotoxic CD8 clonotypes in ibrutinib-treated CLL. The repertoire was sequenced with immunoSEQ multiplex PCR; TCRdb's copy has only in-frame clones and lacks some. This sample yields more than 30,000 clones, of which 69% are seen a single time; 25% to 35% belongs to the top ten. This specimen consisted of PBMCs, obtained before ibrutinib treatment. Every receptor here comes from a human donor with chronic lymphocytic leukemia.

The chain is built from TRBV28 and TRBJ2-3; D is undetermined. Germline CDR1 and CDR2: MDHEN and SYDVKM. V lost 2 bases to trimming and J lost 9 bases, with 12 bases between them. There are 13 residues in the CDR3. CDR3 DNA sequence: TGTGCCAGCAGTTTAGCCCACCAAGGAACGCAGTATTTT. Translated: CASSLAHQGTQYF.

The chain has TRBV11-3 and TRBJ2-4; the D is unclear. Germline V lookup: CDR1 SGHNT, CDR2 YENEEA. Trimming left V 1 base short and J 9 bases short, with 10 bases between. The CDR3 has 13 amino acids. The CDR3 spells CASSLGNQVIQYF. In DNA form, the CDR3 reads TGTGCCAGCAGCTTAGGGAACCAGGTCATTCAGTACTTC.

The chain employs TRBV7-6 and TRBJ2-3; no firm D call. Deletions cut 5 bases from V and 0 bases from J, with 12 bases between. The CDR3 consists of 15 residues. Germline V gene lookup returns CDR1 SGHVS and CDR2 FNYEAQ. CDR3 DNA sequence: TGTGCCAGCAGCAGAGAGTCACTAAGCACAGATACGCAGTATTTT. Its translation is CASSRESLSTDTQYF. Full variable domain (remainder filled in from reference TRBV7-6 and TRBJ2-3): GAGVSQSPRYKVTKRGQDVALRCDPISGHVSLYWYRQALGQGPEFLTYFNYEAQQDKSGLPNDRFSAERPEGSISTLTIQRTEQRDSAMYRCASSRESLSTDTQYFGPGTRLTVL.

This clone was observed a single time. The J gene is TRBJ2-3, the V gene TRBV28, with 11 bases identical to TRBD2. The V gene end was trimmed by 2 bases and the J gene end by 5 bases; junction bases not matched to a gene: 0. Germline CDR1 reads MDHEN; CDR2 reads SYDVKM. This CDR3 spans 14 amino acids. CDR3 amino acids: CASSLGLAGDTQYF. CDR3 bases: TGTGCCAGCAGTTTAGGACTAGCGGGAGATACGCAGTATTTT.

The chain is built from TRBV6-5 and TRBJ2-3; no clear D. Trimming took 4 bases from V and 0 from J, leaving 8 bases between them. CDR3 length: 14 residues. Germline CDR1 reads MNHEY; CDR2 reads SVGAGI. The CDR3 DNA sequence: TGTGCCAGCAGTTTTTCCGCGAGCACAGATACGCAGTATTTT. This translates into CASSFSASTDTQYF.